What follows is one TCR beta chain and its context. Its specificity is not known. The germline V and J ends were trimmed by 0 bases and 1 base, with 10 bases remaining between them. In germline, CDR1 is LNHNV, CDR2 YYDKDF (reference sequence). The CDR3 runs to 15 residues. All donors were healthy HIV-negative adults lacking recent acute infections or vaccinations. These data come from a study of shared clonotypes between healthy human individuals. The study's findings and limits: Of the naive CD4 clonotypes, approximately 5% were shared across several donors.

Method: immunoSEQ multiplex PCR; TCRdb's copy keeps in-frame clones and lacks some. This sample yields 1,400,000 or so clones, of which less than 99% are seen a single time; roughly 0.35% belongs to the top ten. The sequence came from a man aged 25 to 40 in good health. The J gene is TRBJ2-7, the V gene TRBV15; maybe TRBD1 (6 bases). The sample taken for sequencing was naive CD4+ T cells sorted from blood. Subset: CD45RA+ positively selected. CDR3 loop: CATSRERDRSYEQYF. As DNA, the CDR3 is TGTGCCACCAGCAGAGAACGCGACAGGTCCTACGAGCAGTACTTC.